Each of the 23 T cell receptor beta chains below was sequenced from the same sample in a study of blood T cell repertoires in COVID-19. TCRdb's table, derived via immunoSEQ multiplex PCR, lists solely in-frame clones and lacks some. The sample lists under 130,000 clones; roughly two thirds were seen once. The sample was peripheral blood. The receptor set was obtained from a man aged 80 or over with acute or convalescent COVID-19.

The chain couples TRBV20-1 to TRBJ2-1; tentatively, D is TRBD2 (5 bases). Looked up from germline, CDR1 is DFQATT and CDR2 is SNEGSKA (reference sequence). This CDR3 spans 11 amino acids. V lost 5 bases to trimming and J lost 7 bases, with 9 bases between them. The CDR3 DNA reads TGCAGTGCTCGAGGGCAGAATGAGCAGTTCTTC. It specifies CSARGQNEQFF.

The chain employs TRBV5-4 and TRBJ2-6, with TRBD1 identical over 7 bases. After removal of 4 bases from V and 3 bases from J, the junction contained 4 bases not matched to a gene. The CDR3 totals 15 residues. The germline CDR1 and CDR2 sequences are SGHNT and YYREEE (reference sequence). In nucleotides, the CDR3 is TGTGCCAGCAGCGAACAGGGGCGTGGGGCCAACGTCCTGACTTTC. Its translation: CASSEQGRGANVLTF.

This clone has just a few counts. V gene TRBV28 combines with J gene TRBJ1-4; D possibly corresponds to TRBD1 (6 bases). The length of the CDR3 is 12 residues. Germline CDR1 MDHEN, CDR2 SYDVKM. V dropped 8 bases and J dropped 8 bases, with 12 bases sitting between them. The CDR3 loop reads CASLTGNEKLFF. In DNA form, the CDR3 reads TGTGCCAGCCTCACAGGGAACGAAAAACTGTTTTTT.

V usage is TRBV10-3 and J usage is TRBJ1-5, with a possible D match to TRBD1 (5 bases). The CDR3 totals 15 residues. V dropped 0 bases and J dropped 7 bases, with 13 bases sitting between them. Per germline, CDR1 ENHRY and CDR2 SYGVKD. CDR3 amino acids: CAISESGGDGQPQHF. The CDR3 coding sequence is TGTGCCATCAGTGAGTCGGGAGGGGACGGGCAGCCCCAGCATTTT.

This clone came up once. The V gene is TRBV29-1, the J gene TRBJ2-7, with a tentative D call TRBD2 (6 bases). This CDR3 spans 11 amino acids. CDR1 SQVTM and CDR2 ANQGSEA come from the germline V gene. The V end lost 7 bases, the J end lost 3 bases, and 10 bases lay between the germline ends. The CDR3 DNA reads as TGCAGCGCTGGAGGGAGCTACGAGCAGTACTTC. Its protein is CSAGGSYEQYF.

The V call is TRBV2, the J call TRBJ2-1; 8 bases map to TRBD1. J lost 2 bases, V lost 4 bases, and 4 bases had no gene match. Germline V gives CDR1 SNHLY, CDR2 FYNNEI. CDR3 length equals 15 residues. CDR3 sequence (DNA): TGTGCCAGCAGTGTCCAGGGGGCGGCCTACAATGAGCAGTTCTTC. The encoded protein is CASSVQGAAYNEQFF.

The rearrangement uses TRBV11-2 and TRBJ2-2; D gene unclear. This CDR3 comprises 15 residues. Trimming took off 3 bases at V and 2 bases at J, with 10 bases between the two ends. The V gene's germline CDR1 is SGHAT and CDR2 FQNNGV. CDR3 loop: CASSFGGSNTGELFF. The CDR3 bases are TGTGCCAGCAGCTTCGGCGGCTCAAACACCGGGGAGCTGTTTTTT. Drawing the rest from reference TRBV11-2 and TRBJ2-2, the complete variable domain is EAGVAQSPRYKIIEKRQSVAFWCNPISGHATLYWYQQILGQGPKLLIQFQNNGVVDDSQLPKDRFSAERLKGVDSTLKIQPAKLEDSAVYLCASSFGGSNTGELFFGEGSRLTVL.

A word on this clone: Other nucleotide sequences in the sample specify the same CDR3. This rearrangement joins TRBV27 to TRBJ2-2; the match to TRBD1 covers 8 bases. Germline V gives CDR1 MNHEY, CDR2 SMNVEV (reference sequence). The CDR3 has 16 residues. After removal of 1 base from V and 5 bases from J, the junction contained 6 bases not matched to a gene. CDR3 DNA sequence: TGTGCCAGCAGTTTATTAGCAGGGGGCAGAACCGGGGAGCTGTTTTTT. This gives the protein CASSLLAGGRTGELFF.

The chain recombines TRBV5-1 with TRBJ2-7, with D perhaps TRBD1 (6 bases). CDR3 length equals 15 residues. V was trimmed by 4 bases and J by 2 bases, leaving 16 bases between them. In germline, CDR1 is SGHRS, CDR2 YFSETQ. The CDR3 reads CASSVQGWGTYEQYF. The CDR3 DNA sequence: TGCGCCAGCAGCGTACAGGGTTGGGGAACCTACGAGCAGTACTTC.

V usage is TRBV27 and J usage is TRBJ1-5; D not resolved. The CDR3 is made up of 16 amino acids. Trimming cost V 5 bases and J 2 bases, with 16 bases left between them. Germline loops: CDR1 MNHEY, CDR2 SMNVEV (reference sequence). The CDR3 nucleotides read TGTGCCAGCAGTGAATTCCAGACGGGTGGCAATCAGCCCCAGCATTTT. It yields the protein CASSEFQTGGNQPQHF.

The chain joins TRBV11-2 to TRBJ1-1, with 8 bases lining up with TRBD1. Germline lookup yields CDR1 SGHAT and CDR2 FQNNGV. The CDR3 runs 18 residues. V was clipped by 8 bases and J by 0 bases; unmatched bases: 17. The CDR3 region is CASGPRTGRMGLNTEAFF. For the CDR3, the DNA is TGTGCCAGCGGTCCCCGGACAGGGAGAATGGGATTGAACACTGAAGCTTTCTTT. Variable domain in full (rest from reference TRBV11-2 and TRBJ1-1): EAGVAQSPRYKIIEKRQSVAFWCNPISGHATLYWYQQILGQGPKLLIQFQNNGVVDDSQLPKDRFSAERLKGVDSTLKIQPAKLEDSAVYLCASGPRTGRMGLNTEAFFGQGTRLTVV.

This chain joins TRBV5-1 and TRBJ2-6, with D unresolved. In germline, CDR1 is SGHRS, CDR2 YFSETQ. The CDR3 contains 15 residues. Trimming took off 3 bases at V and 3 bases at J, with 10 bases between the two ends. The CDR3 sequence: CASSSSLGGANVLTF. CDR3 DNA sequence: TGCGCCAGCAGCTCATCTCTCGGTGGGGCCAACGTCCTGACTTTC. Supplemented by reference TRBV5-1 and TRBJ2-6, the full variable domain reads KAGVTQTPRYLIKTRGQQVTLSCSPISGHRSVSWYQQTPGQGLQFLFEYFSETQRNKGNFPGRFSGRQFSNSRSEMNVSTLELGDSALYLCASSSSLGGANVLTFGAGSRLTVL.

The chain carries TRBV5-4 and TRBJ1-1; D may be TRBD1 (6 bases). This CDR3 spans 13 amino acids. V was clipped by 4 bases and J by 6 bases, with 13 bases between them. Germline assignment: CDR1 SGHNT and CDR2 YYREEE (reference sequence). This CDR3 reads CASSHKTGSEAFF. DNA of the CDR3: TGTGCCAGCAGCCATAAAACAGGGTCTGAAGCTTTCTTT.

The genes are TRBV28 and TRBJ1-5, with D unresolved. Germline V gives CDR1 MDHEN, CDR2 SYDVKM. Trimming pared 5 bases from V and 6 bases from J, leaving 8 bases between. CDR3 length equals 12 residues. CDR3 amino acids: CASSMTIQPQHF. DNA of the CDR3: TGTGCCAGCAGTATGACTATTCAGCCCCAGCATTTT.

The J gene is TRBJ2-1, the V gene TRBV12-3 or TRBV12-4, with TRBD2 matching 13 bases. The CDR3 has 13 residues. V trimming: 5 bases; J trimming: 9 bases; junction bases outside the gene matches: 1. CDR3: CASSTSGRAEQFF. CDR3 coding DNA: TGTGCCAGCAGTACTAGCGGGAGGGCTGAGCAGTTCTTC.

This chain links TRBV18 with TRBJ1-6, with D possibly being TRBD1 (6 bases). There are 15 residues in the CDR3. CDR1 is KGHSH and CDR2 is LQKENI in the germline V gene. Trimming stripped 4 bases from V and 0 bases from J, with 7 bases between. CDR3 protein: CASSQDSSYNSPLHF. CDR3 in DNA: TGTGCCAGCTCACAGGACAGCTCCTATAATTCACCCCTCCACTTT.

CDR3 nucleotides: TGCGCCAGCTGTGGGGGGTGGGGGCAGGATCAGCCCCAGCATTTT. This translates into CASCGGWGQDQPQHF. The gene calls are TRBV10-2 and TRBJ1-5, with D perhaps matching TRBD1 (6 bases). Germline loops: CDR1 WSHSY, CDR2 SAAADI. CDR3 length equals 15 residues. Trimming pared 8 bases from V and 5 bases from J, leaving 19 bases between.

The chain employs TRBV24-1 and TRBJ2-5; TRBD2 aligns across 11 bases. Germline trimming cut 3 bases from V and 5 bases from J; bases unmatched to any gene: 16. The CDR3 consists of 19 residues. Germline CDR1 KGHDR, CDR2 SFDVKD. This CDR3 reads CATSDPIPGLAGLGETQYF. CDR3 nucleotide sequence: TGTGCCACCAGTGATCCAATCCCCGGACTAGCGGGTCTTGGGGAGACCCAGTACTTC.

This rearrangement joins TRBV3-1 (or the pseudogene TRBV3-2) to TRBJ1-2; D remains ambiguous. CDR1 and CDR2 from the germline V gene are LGHDT and YNNKEL (reference sequence). The CDR3 covers 14 residues. V was trimmed by 0 bases and J by 6 bases, leaving 11 bases between them. CDR3 DNA sequence: TGTGCCAGCAGCCAAGAGGCTGGTGTCCATGGCTACACCTTC. Its protein product is CASSQEAGVHGYTF.

The chain combines TRBV7-9 with TRBJ2-2; 10 bases match TRBD2. The trim removed 8 bases at V and 7 bases at J, leaving 7 bases unmatched. Germline V lookup: CDR1 SEHNR, CDR2 FQNEAQ (reference sequence). The CDR3 spans 14 residues. The chain's CDR3 is CASVAAGGLGELFF. The DNA for the CDR3 is TGTGCCAGCGTGGCAGCGGGAGGGCTCGGGGAGCTGTTTTTT.

This chain joins TRBV9 and TRBJ1-1; no reliable D call. The length of the CDR3 is 13 residues. The germline V gene encodes CDR1 SGDLS and CDR2 YYNGEE. V lost 0 bases to trimming and J lost 1 base, with 4 bases between them. In DNA form, the CDR3 reads TGTGCCAGCAGCGTAGATAAGAACACTGAAGCTTTCTTT. Translated, it gives CASSVDKNTEAFF.

This clone came up a few times. V usage is TRBV5-8 and J usage is TRBJ1-4, with 8 bases identical to TRBD1. This CDR3 is 15 amino acids long. V lost 4 bases, J lost 9 bases, and 11 bases stayed unmatched. Germline-derived CDR1 and CDR2 are SGHTS and YDEGEE. Written as DNA, the CDR3 is TGTGCCAGCAGCGGCTGGTCGGACAGGGAGAAAAAACTGTTTTTT. The encoded protein is CASSGWSDREKKLFF.

This clone was picked up many times. The chain couples TRBV24-1 to TRBJ2-7; tentative D call: TRBD2 (6 bases). Germline CDR1 is KGHDR and CDR2 is SFDVKD. Trimming removed 4 bases at V and 1 base at J, with 7 bases between. CDR3 size: 13 residues. DNA for the CDR3: TGTGCCACCAGTGACGGGGGTTCCTACGAGCAGTACTTC. Protein product: CATSDGGSYEQYF.